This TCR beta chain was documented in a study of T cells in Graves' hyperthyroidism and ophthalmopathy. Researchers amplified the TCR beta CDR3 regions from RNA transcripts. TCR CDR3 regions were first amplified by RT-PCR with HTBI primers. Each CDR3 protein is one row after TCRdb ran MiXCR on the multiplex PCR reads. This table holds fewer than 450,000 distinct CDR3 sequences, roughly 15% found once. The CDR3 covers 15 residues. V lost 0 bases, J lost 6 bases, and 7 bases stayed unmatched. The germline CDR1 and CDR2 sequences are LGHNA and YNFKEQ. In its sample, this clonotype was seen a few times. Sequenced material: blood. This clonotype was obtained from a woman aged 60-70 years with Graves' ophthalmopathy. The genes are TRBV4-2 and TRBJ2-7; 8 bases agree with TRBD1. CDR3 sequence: CASSQESRQGTEQYF. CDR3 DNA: TGTGCCAGCAGCCAAGAATCGAGACAGGGGACCGAGCAGTACTTC.